The rows below give T cell receptor beta chains drawn from one sample of a study of tumor-infiltrating lymphocytes in primary liver carcinoma. TCRdb reprocessed the multiplex PCR reads with MiXCR, giving one entry per CDR3 protein. The repertoire consists of approximately 330,000 distinct CDR3 sequences, with around three fifths occurring once and the leading ten covering approximately 5.9%. Material for sequencing was peripheral blood. These receptors all stem from a man aged 40-49 years with primary liver carcinoma and hepatitis B virus infection. Each CDR3 is given with its conserved first and last residue.

v_call	j_call	cdr3_aa
TRBV6-5	TRBJ2-3	CASSYRIAGEYTDTQYF
TRBV11-2	TRBJ1-6	CAGSLVGGGYSSLHF
TRBV7-8	TRBJ2-1	CASSLGMVASSTYNEQFF
TRBV28	TRBJ1-1	CASSLPHRGREAFF
TRBV11-2	TRBJ2-1	CASSSDGLAASYNEQFF
TRBV6-1	TRBJ1-3	CASSLQAGGSGNTIYF
TRBV11-1	TRBJ2-3	CASSLEREGLNTQYF
TRBV4-2	TRBJ1-2	CASSQEEDREEGGYTF
TRBV4-1	TRBJ2-6	CASSQDRSSGANVLTF
TRBV11-2	TRBJ2-3	CANSLPPGQITDTRYF
TRBV7-2	TRBJ2-7	CASSPLAVSEQYF
TRBV10-2	TRBJ1-6	CASSESGVRGSALHF
TRBV4-1	TRBJ2-2	CASLPGLEGGELFF
TRBV4-1	TRBJ2-4	CASSQGGLDIQYF
TRBV11-2	TRBJ2-2	CGSNLVPTGTGLSFGELFF
TRBV4-1	TRBJ2-1	CAKSPWTSRYNEQFF
TRBV7-2	TRBJ1-2	CASSLATHFYGYTF
TRBV6-6	TRBJ1-5	CASSSPDRGPNQPQHF
TRBV11-2	TRBJ2-7	CASSSTGYEQYF
TRBV6-6	TRBJ1-3	CASSHMAQEGNTICF
TRBV10-3	TRBJ2-1	CAISEGGISSEQFF
TRBV11-2	TRBJ1-1	CASSPTGMSTEAFF
TRBV6-1	TRBJ2-1	CASSPDSLAYNVQFF
TRBV11-2	TRBJ2-7	CARSLDTTGYYEQYF
TRBV7-2	TRBJ2-3	CASSSAEFTDTQYF
TRBV13	TRBJ2-3	CASSLATGLANTQYF
TRBV10-1	TRBJ2-7	CASSEGPPRLSYGQYF
TRBV5-1	TRBJ2-5	CASSFGGRGETQYF
TRBV29-1	TRBJ1-3	CSVAGQSSGNTLYF
TRBV5-1	TRBJ2-5	CASKASGSPQETQYF
TRBV11-2	TRBJ2-1	CASSPLLASQNEQFF
TRBV4-2	TRBJ1-1	CGSSQARGGGTEAFF
TRBV11-2	TRBJ2-3	CASSFRSGTSGRAAGTQCF
TRBV6-2/TRBV6-3	TRBJ2-7	CASPTRIIEREKGHEQYF
TRBV12-3/TRBV12-4	TRBJ2-5	CASSPDTQETQYF
TRBV6-1	TRBJ2-5	CASSEVTGQGETQYF
TRBV5-1	TRBJ2-5	CASSTGSGLEPQYF